Listed here are 30 T cell receptor beta chains from one sample, sequenced in a study of blood T cell repertoires in COVID-19. Produced via immunoSEQ multiplex PCR; TCRdb's table is partial and in-frame only. The sample gives about 440,000 clones, 88% of which show up once; approximately 12% is in the top ten. The specimen sequenced was peripheral blood. The origin of the receptors is a woman aged 50 to 60 with COVID-19, enrolled during active disease.

This chain's CDR3 is CASGLLPNSFFSTDTQYF. As DNA, the CDR3 is TGTGCTAGTGGTTTGTTACCAAACAGTTTCTTTAGCACAGATACGCAGTATTTT. This chain links TRBV12-5 with TRBJ2-3, with D unclear. V was pared by 2 bases and J by 0 bases, with 18 bases between. The CDR3 extends over 18 amino acids. Germline CDR1 and CDR2: LGHNT and FRNRAP.

The J gene is TRBJ2-5, the V gene TRBV29-1; the D gene is possibly TRBD2 (7 bases). Trimming cost V 6 bases and J 5 bases, with 16 bases left between them. This CDR3 region has 13 residues. Germline lookup yields CDR1 SQVTM and CDR2 ANQGSEA. CDR3 nucleotides: TGCAGCGTCAGTAGGGGGGGCTGGGAGACCCAGTACTTC. Encoded protein: CSVSRGGWETQYF.

The chain links TRBV21-1 to TRBJ1-5; the DNA was not compared with TRBD1, the D call given in the table. TRBV21-1 is designated a pseudogene. The CDR3 covers 21 residues. CDR3 bases: TGTGCCAGCATTCCCATTTTTCCCGGGACAGGGGGTTTGGTGGGCAATCAGCCCCAGCATTTT. Translated: CASIPIFPGTGGLVGNQPQHF.

This clone came up a few times. This chain connects TRBV7-2 to TRBJ2-7, with TRBD1 as a possible D gene (5 bases). V lost 1 base to trimming and J lost 3 bases, with 13 bases between them. Germline assignment: CDR1 SGHTA and CDR2 FQGNSA. This CDR3 comprises 15 residues. The chain's CDR3 is CASSLVQGSGYEQYF. The DNA of the CDR3 is TGTGCCAGCAGCTTAGTCCAGGGTTCGGGCTACGAGCAGTACTTC. The whole variable domain, filled in from reference TRBV7-2 and TRBJ2-7, reads GAGVSQSPSNKVTEKGKDVELRCDPISGHTALYWYRQSLGQGLEFLIYFQGNSAPDKSGLPSDRFSAERTGGSVSTLTIQRTQQEDSAVYLCASSLVQGSGYEQYFGPGTRLTVT.

The V call is TRBV9, the J call TRBJ1-1; D ambiguous. V gave up 0 bases and J gave up 3 bases, with 12 bases separating them. This CDR3 region has 15 residues. Germline CDR1 SGDLS, CDR2 YYNGEE. In nucleotides, the CDR3 is TGTGCCAGCAGCGTAGGGGAAGGAGGGTACACTGAAGCTTTCTTT. It translates to CASSVGEGGYTEAFF. The full variable domain, its missing parts supplied by reference TRBV9 and TRBJ1-1, is DSGVTQTPKHLITATGQRVTLRCSPRSGDLSVYWYQQSLDQGLQFLIQYYNGEERAKGNILERFSAQQFPDLHSELNLSSLELGDSALYFCASSVGEGGYTEAFFGQGTRLTVV.

The chain combines TRBV24-1 with TRBJ2-1; TRBD2 matches 13 bases. Germline CDR1 reads KGHDR; CDR2 reads SFDVKD. V lost 0 bases to trimming and J lost 9 bases; unmatched junction nucleotides: 10. The CDR3 is 18 amino acids. CDR3 sequence reads: CATSDLQPTSGGAPEQFF. DNA for the CDR3: TGTGCCACCAGTGATTTGCAACCTACTAGCGGGGGGGCCCCTGAGCAGTTCTTC.

The rearrangement links TRBV15 to TRBJ2-2; unclear D gene. The CDR3 is 15 amino acids. The germline V and J ends were trimmed by 0 bases and 0 bases, with 5 bases remaining between them. CDR1 LNHNV and CDR2 YYDKDF come from the germline V gene (reference sequence). Here the CDR3 reads CATSRDRANTGELFF. DNA of the CDR3: TGTGCCACCAGCAGAGATCGCGCGAACACCGGGGAGCTGTTTTTT.

The chain employs TRBV24-1 and TRBJ2-3; TRBD2 agrees at 7 bases. CDR1 KGHDR and CDR2 SFDVKD come from the germline V gene. The CDR3 covers 14 residues. V was clipped by 4 bases and J by 2 bases; unmatched bases: 2. The CDR3 nucleotides are TGTGCCACCAGTGAACGGGGGGACACAGATACGCAGTATTTT. It is translated as CATSERGDTDTQYF.

In this sample, this clone turned up a few times. The DNA for the CDR3 is TGCGCCAGCAGCCGGGACTACGAGCAGTACTTC. Residues: CASSRDYEQYF. This rearrangement joins TRBV5-1 to TRBJ2-7; the D gene is possibly TRBD2 (5 bases). CDR1 is SGHRS, CDR2 YFSETQ, per germline. Trimming stripped 4 bases from V and 3 bases from J, with 5 bases between. The CDR3 sequence is 11 residues long.

The J gene is TRBJ1-2, the V gene TRBV3-1 (or the pseudogene TRBV3-2); 7 bases line up with TRBD1. This CDR3 is built from 15 residues. The trim removed 5 bases at V and 3 bases at J, leaving 9 bases unmatched. Germline CDR1 reads LGHDT; CDR2 reads YNNKEL (reference sequence). CDR3 nucleotide sequence: TGTGCCAGCAGCGACGACGGACAGGTAGACTATGGCTACACCTTC. Its translation: CASSDDGQVDYGYTF.

The gene calls are TRBV25-1 and TRBJ1-2, with D unresolved. CDR3 size: 16 residues. Trimming removed 0 bases from V and 2 bases from J, with 13 bases in between. The germline gives CDR1 MGHDK, CDR2 SYGVNS. The CDR3 reads CASSEYSEGSNYGYTF. Written as DNA, the CDR3 is TGTGCCAGCAGTGAATATTCGGAGGGATCGAACTATGGCTACACCTTC.

A few counts support this clone. This chain uses TRBV28 with TRBJ1-5; D is unclear. The CDR3 totals 12 residues. The germline gives CDR1 MDHEN, CDR2 SYDVKM. Trimming pared 6 bases from V and 0 bases from J, leaving 3 bases between. The CDR3 is CASSYSNQPQHF. CDR3 nucleotides: TGTGCCAGCAGCTATAGCAATCAGCCCCAGCATTTT.

Only one count was recorded for this clone. The chain is built from TRBV11-2 and TRBJ1-1; TRBD1 agrees at 9 bases. The germline gives CDR1 SGHAT, CDR2 FQNNGV. The CDR3 totals 16 residues. V dropped 5 bases and J dropped 4; count of bases not matched to a gene: 11. CDR3 sequence: CASSRLRDRAITEAFF. The CDR3 coding sequence is TGTGCCAGCAGCCGCCTTAGGGACAGGGCTATCACTGAAGCTTTCTTT.

This clone turned up a few times. This chain joins TRBV5-6 and TRBJ2-3; 7 nucleotides match TRBD1. The CDR3 length is 16 residues. Germline V CDR1 and CDR2: SGHDT, YYEEEE. V shed 4 bases, J shed 2 bases, and the junction held 10 bases outside the gene matches. The CDR3 is CASSPPTGAPTDTQYF. Here the CDR3 DNA reads TGTGCCAGCAGCCCACCAACAGGGGCACCCACAGATACGCAGTATTTT.

This clone was counted only a few times. This chain uses TRBV20-1 with TRBJ1-2; D remains unclear. CDR1 is DFQATT, CDR2 SNEGSKA, per germline (reference sequence). The CDR3 covers 13 residues. Trimming took off 3 bases at V and 8 bases at J, with 16 bases between the two ends. CDR3 residues: CSASSSEGGGYTF. The CDR3 nucleotides are TGCAGTGCTAGTAGTAGTGAGGGCGGGGGCTACACCTTC.

The chain has TRBV24-1 and TRBJ2-7, with 15 bases matching TRBD2. The V and J ends lost 7 bases and 1 base, in that order; junction bases with no gene match: 13. Germline CDR1 is KGHDR and CDR2 is SFDVKD. CDR3 length: 19 amino acids. CDR3 bases: TGTGCCACCAGAACTCCGACCGGGACTAGCGGGGGGTTATCCTACGAGCAGTACTTC. This codes for CATRTPTGTSGGLSYEQYF.

The chain recombines TRBV5-6 with TRBJ1-1; D remains ambiguous. Trimming shortened V by 0 bases and J by 8 bases, and 11 bases separated the two germline ends. CDR1 is SGHDT and CDR2 is YYEEEE in the germline V gene. There are 13 residues in the CDR3. The CDR3 reads CASSLVEGTEAFF. For the CDR3, the DNA is TGTGCCAGCAGCTTGGTAGAGGGAACGGAAGCTTTCTTT.

The chain carries TRBV2 and TRBJ2-3; 7 bases fit TRBD2. The CDR3 loop spans 15 amino acids. V shed 6 bases and J 0 bases; nucleotides not matched to a gene: 6. CDR1 and CDR2 from the germline V gene are SNHLY and FYNNEI. The CDR3, as DNA: TGTGCCAGCAGGGCGAGCGGGGTTAGCACAGATACGCAGTATTTT. It translates to CASRASGVSTDTQYF.

This chain connects TRBV5-1 to TRBJ1-2; D unclear. The length of the CDR3 is 12 residues. CDR1 SGHRS and CDR2 YFSETQ come from the germline V gene. V lost 7 bases, J lost 6 bases, and 13 bases lay in between. The CDR3 spells CASHEGYDGYTF. The CDR3 coding sequence is TGCGCCAGCCACGAGGGCTATGATGGCTACACCTTC.

The gene calls are TRBV12-3 or TRBV12-4 and TRBJ1-1; D remains ambiguous. The CDR3 is 13 amino acids. V was clipped by 7 bases and J by 11 bases, with 20 bases between them. CDR3 protein: CASTREDPSEAFF. CDR3 nucleotides: TGTGCCAGCACGAGGGAAGATCCGTCGGAGGCTTTCTTT.

The chain recombines TRBV19 with TRBJ2-1; 8 positions agree with TRBD1. Germline lookup yields CDR1 LNHDA and CDR2 SQIVND (reference sequence). The CDR3 spans 13 residues. V was clipped by 6 bases and J by 9 bases; unmatched bases: 7. The CDR3 sequence is CASRTPGQGEQFF. In DNA, the CDR3 is TGTGCCAGTAGGACGCCCGGACAGGGTGAGCAGTTCTTC.

The chain recombines TRBV27 with TRBJ2-1; 8 nucleotides match TRBD2. CDR1 MNHEY and CDR2 SMNVEV come from the germline V gene (reference sequence). The CDR3 covers 15 residues. J lost 0 bases, V lost 3 bases, and 1 base had no gene match. Here the CDR3 reads CASSFAGGSYNEQFF. In DNA form, the CDR3 reads TGTGCCAGCAGTTTCGCGGGGGGCTCCTACAATGAGCAGTTCTTC.

The V gene is TRBV7-9, the J gene TRBJ2-5; TRBD2 agrees at 8 bases. This CDR3 comprises 13 residues. The germline V gene has CDR1 SEHNR and CDR2 FQNEAQ (reference sequence). Trimming removed 11 bases from V and 5 bases from J; junction bases left unmatched: 10. CDR3 sequence reads: CASCPSGGETQYF. The CDR3 DNA follows: TGTGCCTCCTGTCCTTCGGGGGGGGAGACCCAGTACTTC.

The chain is built from TRBV19 and TRBJ1-5, with D uncertain. The ends were cut back, 0 bases at V and 1 base at J, with 10 bases in the middle. The CDR3 consists of 16 residues. The germline gives CDR1 LNHDA, CDR2 SQIVND (reference sequence). CDR3 nucleotide sequence: TGTGCCAGTAGTATAGAGAGCTCCCTGAGCAATCAGCCCCAGCATTTT. Residues: CASSIESSLSNQPQHF.

The chain is built from TRBV19 and TRBJ1-1; D might be TRBD1 (5 bases). Trimming took 7 bases from V and 5 from J, leaving 14 bases between them. CDR3 size: 13 residues. Per the germline V gene, CDR1 is LNHDA and CDR2 is SQIVND (reference sequence). CDR3 protein: CASIGRGWTEAFF. The CDR3 DNA reads as TGTGCCAGTATCGGGAGGGGTTGGACTGAAGCTTTCTTT.

This chain joins TRBV11-2 and TRBJ2-1, with 9 nucleotides matching TRBD2. Trimming cost V 1 base and J 6 bases; bases outside gene matches: 4. The germline CDR1 and CDR2 sequences are SGHAT and FQNNGV. The CDR3 is 15 amino acids. The CDR3 DNA reads as TGTGCCAGCAGCTTAGGTAGCGGGGGACTCAATGAGCAGTTCTTC. It encodes CASSLGSGGLNEQFF.

The genes are TRBV10-3 and TRBJ1-4, with 9 bases identical to TRBD1. Germline V lookup: CDR1 ENHRY, CDR2 SYGVKD. The CDR3 loop spans 15 amino acids. V trimming: 10 bases; J trimming: 8 bases; junction bases outside the gene matches: 14. CDR3 nucleotides: TGTGCCACCTCTTCCGGTTCTACAGGGGGCGAAAAACTGTTTTTT. It is translated as CATSSGSTGGEKLFF.

The CDR3 loop is CASRQGGNYGYTF. In DNA, the CDR3 is TGTGCCAGCAGACAGGGTGGGAACTATGGCTACACCTTC. The rearrangement links TRBV2 to TRBJ1-2, with D perhaps matching TRBD1 (6 bases). V shed 6 bases and J shed 2 bases, with 10 bases lying between them. This CDR3 comprises 13 residues. Looked up from germline, CDR1 is SNHLY and CDR2 is FYNNEI.

The chain has TRBV30 and TRBJ1-1; the D is unclear. Germline assignment: CDR1 GTSNPN and CDR2 SVGIG (reference sequence). V lost 5 bases to trimming and J lost 1 base, with 11 bases between them. The CDR3 consists of 13 residues. The CDR3 loop reads CAWGRAGNTEAFF. CDR3 nucleotides: TGTGCCTGGGGGAGGGCTGGGAACACTGAAGCTTTCTTT.

The V call is TRBV11-1, the J call TRBJ2-1; 7 nucleotides agree with TRBD1. The CDR3 covers 14 residues. The germline V gene encodes CDR1 SGHAT and CDR2 FQDESV (reference sequence). With 7 bases clipped from V and 4 bases from J, the junction kept 7 bases outside the gene matches. CDR3 sequence reads: CASTRQGLYNEQFF. In DNA, the CDR3 is TGTGCCAGCACCAGACAGGGCCTTTACAATGAGCAGTTCTTC.